Below, 32 T cell receptor beta chains from the same sample are listed, as sequenced in a study of metastatic and nonmetastatic thyroid tumors. Thyroid surgery took place with no prior treatment in any patient. TCRdb re-called clones via MiXCR from the PCR reads. The sample lists roughly 61,000 clones, about 3.8% occurring once. Sequencing was done on a sample of blood. The receptors shown here come from a female donor with papillary thyroid cancer or a benign thyroid nodule (not recorded which). Some clones in this sample may be carry-over from other donors' samples.

This clone was seen a handful of times. The V and J genes are TRBV25-1 and TRBJ2-7; possible D gene TRBD1, 6 bases. The CDR3 is 14 residues long. CDR1 and CDR2 from the germline V gene are MGHDK and SYGVNS. The V and J ends lost 2 bases and 2 bases respectively, with 10 bases between them. The chain's CDR3 is CASSERTAAYEQYF. CDR3 DNA: TGTGCCAGCAGTGAACGGACAGCAGCCTACGAGCAGTACTTC.

This clone was seen a handful of times. A read error is possible here, since a much larger clone lies one base away. This sequence joins TRBV10-3 and TRBJ2-1; 13 bases align to TRBD2. Per germline, CDR1 ENHRY and CDR2 SYGVKD. The J segment lost 10 bases and the V segment lost 6 bases, leaving 9 bases of the junction unmatched. This CDR3 has 15 residues. CDR3 sequence: CAIRSGTSGTREQFF. The DNA for the CDR3 is TGTGCCATCAGGTCCGGGACTAGCGGGACAAGGGAGCAGTTCTTC.

This clone appeared many times. The V and J genes are TRBV19 and TRBJ1-1; TRBD1 might be the D (5 bases). Germline loops: CDR1 LNHDA, CDR2 SQIVND (reference sequence). The CDR3 is 14 amino acids. With 6 bases removed from V and 1 base from J, the gap between germline ends came to 12 bases. CDR3 sequence reads: CASRNAGRNTEAFF. The CDR3 nucleotides read TGTGCCAGTAGAAACGCAGGGAGGAACACTGAAGCTTTCTTT. Together with reference TRBV19 and TRBJ1-1, the CDR3 gives the full variable domain: DGGITQSPKYLFRKEGQNVTLSCEQNLNHDAMYWYRQDPGQGLRLIYYSQIVNDFQKGDIAEGYSVSREKKESFPLTVTSAQKNPTAFYLCASRNAGRNTEAFFGQGTRLTVV.

To note about this clone: The junction differs from germline at one of its ends, possibly a read error. The genes are TRBV27 and TRBJ1-1; no reliable D call. In germline, CDR1 is MNHEY, CDR2 SMNVEV (reference sequence). The CDR3 contains 17 residues. In DNA form, the CDR3 reads TGTGCCAGCAGTTTTTCTCTCCTCACCCAGAGGAACACTCAAGCTTTCTTT. Residues: CASSFSLLTQRNTQAFF.

The CDR3 coding sequence is TGTGCCAGCAGTTACTCGAGAGGGACAGCGGACTACACCTTC. It encodes CASSYSRGTADYTF. The rearrangement uses TRBV6-2 or TRBV6-3 and TRBJ1-2, with 7 nucleotides matching TRBD1. The CDR3 loop spans 14 amino acids. V shed 0 bases, J shed 10 bases, and the junction held 8 bases outside the gene matches. Germline V CDR1 and CDR2: MNHEY, SVGEGT.

As regards this clone: A junction end diverges from the germline sequence, so it may reflect a read error. The chain links TRBV12-3 or TRBV12-4 to TRBJ2-1; tentatively, D is TRBD1 (6 bases). The CDR3 runs 15 residues. CDR3 protein: CVSSFWDTARNEQFF. The CDR3 DNA is TGTGTCAGCAGTTTCTGGGACACAGCAAGGAATGAGCAGTTCTTC.

This clone was seen many times. CDR3 in DNA: TGTGCCAGCAGCGTAGCGACTAGCGGGAGCTACGAGCAGTACTTC. Its protein product is CASSVATSGSYEQYF. The rearrangement links TRBV9 to TRBJ2-7; 12 bases match TRBD2. With 0 bases clipped from V and 3 bases from J, the junction kept 1 base outside the gene matches. This CDR3 contains 15 residues. Germline-derived CDR1 and CDR2 are SGDLS and YYNGEE.

This clone was counted ten times or more. The V call is TRBV9, the J call TRBJ2-5; possibly TRBD2 for D (7 bases). This CDR3 contains 13 residues. The germline V gene encodes CDR1 SGDLS and CDR2 YYNGEE. V dropped 0 bases and J dropped 9 bases, with 12 bases sitting between them. The chain's CDR3 is CASSVDEGGAQYF. In DNA form, the CDR3 reads TGTGCCAGCAGCGTAGATGAAGGGGGGGCCCAGTACTTC.

The chain carries TRBV6-5 and TRBJ2-3, with D perhaps matching TRBD2 (6 bases). V was cut by 2 bases and J by 0 bases, with 9 bases left in between. Germline V gene sequence: CDR1 MNHEY, CDR2 SVGAGI. The CDR3 sequence is 15 residues long. The CDR3 region is CASSYRAGSTDTQYF. The CDR3 DNA sequence: TGTGCCAGCAGTTACCGGGCGGGAAGCACAGATACGCAGTATTTT.

This clone was recorded at least ten times. The CDR3 DNA reads TGTGCCAGCAGGCCCAGCGGGATCGACTACAATGAGCAGTTCTTC. This translates into CASRPSGIDYNEQFF. The V gene is TRBV6-2 or TRBV6-3, the J gene TRBJ2-1, with TRBD2 matching over 7 bases. The CDR3 is 15 residues long. V was clipped by 6 bases and J by 3 bases; unmatched bases: 8. In germline, CDR1 is MNHEY, CDR2 SVGEGT.

This sequence joins TRBV30 and TRBJ2-1; D remains ambiguous. Per the germline V gene, CDR1 is GTSNPN and CDR2 is SVGIG (reference sequence). The V gene lost 1 base and the J gene lost 2 bases, with 9 bases spanning the gap. The CDR3 has 14 residues. As DNA, the CDR3 is TGTGCCTGGAGTGACATCTTAACCTACAATGAGCAGTTCTTC. It encodes CAWSDILTYNEQFF.

This clone came up a few times. The junction and the germline gene differ at one end; a read error may be behind it. V usage is TRBV19 and J usage is TRBJ1-6; D call uncertain. This CDR3 region has 15 residues. Germline assignment: CDR1 LNHDA and CDR2 SQIVND (reference sequence). CDR3: CASSVATGYNSPLQF. For the CDR3, the DNA is TGTGCCAGTAGTGTGGCAACGGGGTATAATTCCCCACTCCAATTT.

Only a few counts were recorded for this clone. An end of the junction does not agree with germline; a read error may underlie this. The J gene is TRBJ2-7, the V gene TRBV7-2; TRBD2 aligns across 12 bases. The germline V gene encodes CDR1 SGHTA and CDR2 FQGNSA. The CDR3 is made up of 17 amino acids. DNA for the CDR3: TGTTCCAGCATCTTAGCCGACCTAGCGGGAGGGGGCTACGAGCAGTACTTC. Translated: CSSILADLAGGGYEQYF.

This clone came up many times. J is TRBJ2-7 and V is TRBV27; D call uncertain. Trimming shortened V by 0 bases and J by 1 base, and 16 bases separated the two germline ends. Germline values: CDR1 MNHEY, CDR2 SMNVEV (reference sequence). The CDR3 runs to 17 residues. The CDR3 region has the DNA TGTGCCAGCAGTTTATCGTTTAATTCGGGTAGTTCCTACGAGCAGTACTTC. Encoded protein: CASSLSFNSGSSYEQYF.

The gene calls are TRBV4-2 and TRBJ2-7; D is tentatively TRBD1 or TRBD2 (6 bases each). Trimming removed 0 bases at V and 3 bases at J, with 18 bases between. The germline gives CDR1 LGHNA, CDR2 YNFKEQ. The CDR3 length is 17 residues. In DNA form, the CDR3 reads TGTGCCAGCAGCCAAGATCTAGGAGGGCAGGGGAACTACGAGCAGTACTTC. Amino acid sequence: CASSQDLGGQGNYEQYF.

There are many counts of this clone. The genes are TRBV28 and TRBJ2-5; TRBD2 agrees at 9 bases. The V and J ends lost 4 bases and 5 bases, in that order; junction bases with no gene match: 8. Germline V CDR1 and CDR2: MDHEN, SYDVKM. The CDR3 has 15 amino acids. The CDR3 reads CASSSLGGRGETQYF. CDR3 sequence (DNA): TGTGCCAGCAGTTCTTTGGGCGGGAGGGGTGAGACCCAGTACTTC.

This clone was recorded a few times. A much bigger clone sits one base away, suggesting this may be a read error. The sample has other DNA sequences that encode this CDR3 too. The V call is TRBV5-1, the J call TRBJ2-5; D is perhaps TRBD1 (7 bases). The CDR3 extends over 15 amino acids. The germline CDR1 and CDR2 sequences are SGHRS and YFSETQ. The CDR3: CASSLAGGGKETQYF. The CDR3 nucleotides are TGCGCCAGCAGCTTGGCCGGAGGGGGCAAAGAGACTCAGTACTTC.

This clone was picked up many times. The chain has TRBV5-5 and TRBJ2-5, with 10 bases that match TRBD2. CDR1 and CDR2 from the germline V gene are SGHKS and YYEKEE (reference sequence). Losses at the gene ends were 7 bases for V and 4 bases for J; bases not matched to a gene: 4. The CDR3 is made up of 13 amino acids. CDR3 DNA sequence: TGTGCCAGCTCCAGACTAGCGGGAGAGACCCAGTACTTC. Translation: CASSRLAGETQYF.

This clone was counted at least ten times. The rearrangement links TRBV6-1 to TRBJ2-7; D may be TRBD2 (6 bases). V lost 6 bases to trimming and J lost 4 bases, with 22 bases between them. The V gene's germline CDR1 is MNHNS and CDR2 SASEGT. The CDR3 sequence is 16 residues long. The CDR3 here is CASRYLEGSAMYEQYF. Here the CDR3 DNA reads TGTGCCAGCAGATACCTGGAGGGCTCGGCGATGTACGAGCAGTACTTC.

This clone was recorded once. This may be a read error, as it is one base from a much larger clone. V is TRBV18 and J is TRBJ2-2; 8 bases map to TRBD1. The V gene end was trimmed by 6 bases and the J gene end by 6 bases; junction bases not matched to a gene: 12. Per the germline V gene, CDR1 is KGHSH and CDR2 is LQKENI. The CDR3 runs 16 residues. The CDR3 here is CASSRGDRGNAGELFF. The CDR3 DNA follows: TGTGCCAGCTCTCGGGGAGACAGGGGCAACGCCGGGGAGCTGTTTTTT.

This clone was found many times. Relative to the germline gene, one junction end is altered; a read error may explain this. V and J are TRBV7-7 and TRBJ2-5; TRBD1 agrees at 7 bases. From germline, CDR1 is SSHAT and CDR2 FNYEAQ (reference sequence). The CDR3 is made up of 13 amino acids. The CDR3 spells CASSLGRGETQYF. CDR3 coding DNA: TGTGCTAGCAGCTTAGGCAGGGGGGAGACCCAGTACTTC.

Note on this clone: Since a much larger clone is just one base distant, this may be a read error. This chain links TRBV19 with TRBJ2-3; D gene unclear. This CDR3 spans 14 amino acids. V lost 3 bases and J lost 2, with 9 bases in between. CDR1 LNHDA and CDR2 SQIVND come from the germline V gene (reference sequence). CDR3 residues: CASSMSSVTDTQYF. CDR3 coding DNA: TGTGCCAGTAGTATGTCGAGCGTCACAGATACGCAGTATTTT.

There are a few counts of this clone. The chain recombines TRBV18 with TRBJ2-3, with 9 bases aligning to TRBD2. This CDR3 is built from 15 residues. J lost 0 bases, V lost 3 bases, and 1 base had no gene match. CDR1 and CDR2 from the germline V gene are KGHSH and LQKENI. The CDR3 DNA follows: TGTGCCAGCTCACCCACTAGCGGGAGCACAGATACGCAGTATTTT. The encoded protein is CASSPTSGSTDTQYF.

The J gene is TRBJ2-1, the V gene TRBV4-1; no clear D. Trimming stripped 2 bases from V and 5 bases from J, with 7 bases between. CDR1 and CDR2 from the germline V gene are MGHRA and YSYEKL. The CDR3 extends over 13 amino acids. CDR3 loop: CASSQNTNNEQFF. CDR3 in DNA: TGCGCCAGCAGCCAAAACACTAACAATGAGCAGTTCTTC.

The V and J genes are TRBV6-6 and TRBJ2-7; TRBD2 is a possible D gene (5 bases). Trimming removed 0 bases from V and 6 bases from J, with 12 bases in between. Germline CDR1 MNHNY, CDR2 SVGAGI (reference sequence). The CDR3 has 14 residues. DNA for the CDR3: TGTGCCAGCAGTTACTCAGGCCTAGCCCGCGAGCAGTACTTC. It yields the protein CASSYSGLAREQYF.

This clone was seen a handful of times. This may stem from a read error, because a much larger clone lies one nucleotide away. The chain recombines TRBV24-1 with TRBJ1-2, with D unresolved. The CDR3 length is 14 residues. Germline CDR1 KGHDR, CDR2 SFDVKD. The CDR3 protein is CAISDSPVNYGYTF. The CDR3 DNA is TGTGCCATCAGTGATTCGCCAGTGAACTATGGCTACACCTTC.

There are many counts of this clone. The rearrangement joins TRBV20-1 to TRBJ1-5, with D uncertain. From germline, CDR1 is DFQATT and CDR2 SNEGSKA (reference sequence). V was trimmed by 4 bases and J by 1 base, leaving 11 bases between them. This CDR3 region has 14 residues. CDR3 bases: TGCAGTGCTACCGAGCGGCGGAGCAATCAGCCCCAGCATTTT. This translates into CSATERRSNQPQHF.

On this clone itself: A much larger clone differs by one base, so this may be a read error. As DNA, the CDR3 is TGTGCCAGCTCACCACCGTCGGGGGTGGGTTACGAGCAGTACTTC. Translating gives CASSPPSGVGYEQYF. This chain connects TRBV18 to TRBJ2-7, with D perhaps matching TRBD2 (6 bases). Germline CDR1 reads KGHSH; CDR2 reads LQKENI. This CDR3 region has 15 residues. Trimming removed 0 bases at V and 4 bases at J, with 13 bases between.

This clone was seen many times. The rearrangement uses TRBV5-6 and TRBJ1-4, with D unresolved. From germline, CDR1 is SGHDT and CDR2 YYEEEE. The CDR3 runs to 15 residues. V lost 4 bases to trimming and J lost 5 bases, with 15 bases between them. CDR3 coding DNA: TGTGCCAGCAGCCGGCGCGTGACGGACAATGAAAAACTGTTTTTT. This encodes CASSRRVTDNEKLFF.

In its sample, this clone was seen many times. This sequence joins TRBV3-1 and TRBJ1-2; D gene uncertain. CDR3 length: 13 residues. Trimming stripped 0 bases from V and 5 bases from J, with 7 bases between. Germline values: CDR1 LGHDT, CDR2 YNNKEL (reference sequence). CDR3 in amino acids: CASSQEPGYGYTF. In DNA, the CDR3 is TGTGCCAGCAGCCAAGAGCCCGGATATGGCTACACCTTC.

This clone came up many times. This chain connects TRBV6-1 to TRBJ2-7, with D possibly matching TRBD2 (6 bases). V gave up 8 bases and J gave up 8 bases, with 19 bases separating them. Germline V gene lookup returns CDR1 MNHNS and CDR2 SASEGT. This CDR3 has 13 residues. The CDR3, as DNA: TGTGCCAGCCTGAGGCGGGATGAGAGGAAGCAGTACTTC. It is translated as CASLRRDERKQYF.

This clone was recorded at least ten times. The chain links TRBV19 to TRBJ1-3, with 8 bases that match TRBD1. The CDR3 contains 16 residues. Losses at the gene ends were 7 bases for V and 2 bases for J; bases not matched to a gene: 10. Germline V gene lookup returns CDR1 LNHDA and CDR2 SQIVND (reference sequence). CDR3 sequence: CASIQGANIAGNTIYF. The CDR3 nucleotides read TGTGCCAGTATCCAGGGGGCGAATATAGCTGGAAACACCATATATTTT.